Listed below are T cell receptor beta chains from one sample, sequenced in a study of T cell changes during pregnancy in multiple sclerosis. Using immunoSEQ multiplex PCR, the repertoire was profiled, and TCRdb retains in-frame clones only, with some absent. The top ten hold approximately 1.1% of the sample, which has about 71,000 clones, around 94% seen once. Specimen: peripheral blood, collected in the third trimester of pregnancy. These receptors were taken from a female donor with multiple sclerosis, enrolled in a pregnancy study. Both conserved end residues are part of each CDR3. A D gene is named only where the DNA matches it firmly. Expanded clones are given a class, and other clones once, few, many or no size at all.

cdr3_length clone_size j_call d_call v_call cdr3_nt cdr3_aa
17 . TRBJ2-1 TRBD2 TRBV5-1 TGCGCCAGCAGCTTCTCCCTACTAGCGGGAGATGACAATGAGCAGTTCTTC CASSFSLLAGDDNEQFF
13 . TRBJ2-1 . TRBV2 TGTGCCAGCGGACAAACAGGGAAAAATGAGCAGTTCTTC CASGQTGKNEQFF
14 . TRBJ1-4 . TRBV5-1 TGCGCCAGCAGCGCGGGCCCAACTAATGAAAAACTGTTTTTT CASSAGPTNEKLFF
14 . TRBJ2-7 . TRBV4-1 TGCGCCAGCAGGGCGGACTCGACCATCGGCGAGCAGTACTTC CASRADSTIGEQYF
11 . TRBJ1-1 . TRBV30 TGTGCCTGGAGCGCGGCTGAGAGAGCTTTCTTT CAWSAAERAFF
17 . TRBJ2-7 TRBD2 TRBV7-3 TGTGCCAGCAGCTTAACAGCTAGCGGGAGTGCCGCCGGTGAGCAGTACTTC CASSLTASGSAAGEQYF
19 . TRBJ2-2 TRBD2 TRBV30 TGTGCCTGGAGCGCTTACCCGGGACTAGCGGGAGGTTATACCGGGGAGCTGTTTTTT CAWSAYPGLAGGYTGELFF
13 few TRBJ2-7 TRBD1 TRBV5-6 TGTGCCAGCAGTCCTGGGACAGCCTACGAGCAGTACTTC CASSPGTAYEQYF
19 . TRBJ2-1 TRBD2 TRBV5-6 TGTGCCAGCAGCCCTAGAATATTCGGGACTACTAGCTCCTACAATGAGCAGTTCTTC CASSPRIFGTTSSYNEQFF
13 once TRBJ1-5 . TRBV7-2 TGTGCCAGCAGCTTAATAGAGGATCAGCCCCAGCATTTT CASSLIEDQPQHF
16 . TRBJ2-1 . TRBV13 TGTGCCAGCAGCCAGGGGCAGGGTAACCCCTACAATGAGCAGTTCTTC CASSQGQGNPYNEQFF
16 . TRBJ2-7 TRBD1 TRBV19 TGTGCCAGTAGTAAGGGGACAGGGGAATACTCCTACGAGCAGTACTTC CASSKGTGEYSYEQYF
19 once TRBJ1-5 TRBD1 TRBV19 TGTGCCAGTAGTATTCGGGGGACAGGGATCGAGTATAGCAATCAGCCCCAGCATTTT CASSIRGTGIEYSNQPQHF
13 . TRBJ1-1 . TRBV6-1 TGTGCCAGCAGGGAGGACGGGGGCACTGAAGCTTTCTTT CASREDGGTEAFF
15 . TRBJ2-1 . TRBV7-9 TGTGCCAGCAGCTTAGTTAGAGGGGGACGGGATGAGCAGTTCTTC CASSLVRGGRDEQFF
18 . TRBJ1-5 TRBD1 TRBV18 TGTGCCAGCTCACGGGACAGGCACTCATCCAACAATAATCAGCCCCAGCATTTT CASSRDRHSSNNNQPQHF
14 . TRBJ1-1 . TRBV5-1 TGCGCCAGCAGCTTGGGCGGGATGAACACTGAAGCTTTCTTT CASSLGGMNTEAFF
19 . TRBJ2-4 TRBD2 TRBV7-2 TGTGCCAGCAGCTTAGAGGGGACTAGCGGGCTGGGGTCCAAAAACATTCAGTACTTC CASSLEGTSGLGSKNIQYF
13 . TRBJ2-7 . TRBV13 TGTGCCAGCAGCTTCCCTGTGGGGGCCGAGCAGTACTTC CASSFPVGAEQYF
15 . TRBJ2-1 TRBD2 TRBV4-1 TGCGCCAGCAGTCTCGGACTAGCCTCCTACAATGAGCAGTTCTTC CASSLGLASYNEQFF
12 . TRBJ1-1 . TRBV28 TGTGCCAGCAGTTTAATGCGGCAGGAAGCTTTCTTT CASSLMRQEAFF
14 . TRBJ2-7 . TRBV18 TGTGCCAGCTCCTCCGGGACACAGGACTACGAGCAGTACTTC CASSSGTQDYEQYF
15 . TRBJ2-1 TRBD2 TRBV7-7 TGTGCCAGCAGTCCGGGGAGCGGGACCTACAATGAGCAGTTCTTC CASSPGSGTYNEQFF
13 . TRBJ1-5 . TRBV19 TGTGCCAGTAGTGGACAGAGCAATCAGCCCCAGCATTTT CASSGQSNQPQHF
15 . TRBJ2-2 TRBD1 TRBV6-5 TGTGCCAGCAGTTACGTGACAGGGACCACCGGGGAGCTGTTTTTT CASSYVTGTTGELFF
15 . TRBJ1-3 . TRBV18 TGTGCCAGCTCACCAATCACAGGCTCTGGAAACACCATATATTTT CASSPITGSGNTIYF
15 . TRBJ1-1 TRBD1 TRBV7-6 TGTGCCAGCAGCACTCGACAGGGGCCTAACACTGAAGCTTTCTTT CASSTRQGPNTEAFF
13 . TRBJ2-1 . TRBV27 TGTGCCAGCAGGGGGGACACCCACAATGAGCAGTTCTTC CASRGDTHNEQFF
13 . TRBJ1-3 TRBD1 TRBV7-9 TGTGCCAGCAGCTTACCAGTGCTGGACAGGGCGGATTTT CASSLPVLDRADF
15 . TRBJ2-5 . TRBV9 TGTGCCAGCAGCGTATCAGGGGGGAGGCAAGAGACCCAGTACTTC CASSVSGGRQETQYF
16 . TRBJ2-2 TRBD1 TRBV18 TGTGCCAGCTCACCACCAGGGGGCAAGGAAATCGGGGAGCTGTTTTTT CASSPPGGKEIGELFF
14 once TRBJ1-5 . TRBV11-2 TGTGCCAGCAGCGGCGGGCCTTCGAATCAGCCCCAGCATTTT CASSGGPSNQPQHF
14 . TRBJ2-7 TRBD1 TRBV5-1 TGCGCCAGCAGCTACGGGACAGGGGCACTCGAGCAGTACTTC CASSYGTGALEQYF
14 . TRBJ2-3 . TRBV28 TGTGCCAGCAGGGAGAGGGCCGGGAGAGATACGCAGTATTTT CASRERAGRDTQYF
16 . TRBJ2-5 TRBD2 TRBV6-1 TGTGCCAGCAGTGACCGCTTAGCGGGAGGGAGGGAGACCCAGTACTTC CASSDRLAGGRETQYF